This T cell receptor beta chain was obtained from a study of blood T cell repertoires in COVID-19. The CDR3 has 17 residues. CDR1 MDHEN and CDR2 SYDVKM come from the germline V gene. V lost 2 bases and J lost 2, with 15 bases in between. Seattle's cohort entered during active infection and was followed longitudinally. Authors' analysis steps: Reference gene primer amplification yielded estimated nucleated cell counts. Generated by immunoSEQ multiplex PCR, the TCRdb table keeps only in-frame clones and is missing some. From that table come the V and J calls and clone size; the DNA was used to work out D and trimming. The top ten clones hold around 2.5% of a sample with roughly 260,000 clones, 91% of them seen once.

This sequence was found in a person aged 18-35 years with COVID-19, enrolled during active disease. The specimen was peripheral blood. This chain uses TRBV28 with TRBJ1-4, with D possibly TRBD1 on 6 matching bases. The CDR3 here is CASSLTRGGPTNEKLFF. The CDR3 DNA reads TGTGCCAGCAGTTTAACTAGGGGGGGGCCGACTAATGAAAAACTGTTTTTT.